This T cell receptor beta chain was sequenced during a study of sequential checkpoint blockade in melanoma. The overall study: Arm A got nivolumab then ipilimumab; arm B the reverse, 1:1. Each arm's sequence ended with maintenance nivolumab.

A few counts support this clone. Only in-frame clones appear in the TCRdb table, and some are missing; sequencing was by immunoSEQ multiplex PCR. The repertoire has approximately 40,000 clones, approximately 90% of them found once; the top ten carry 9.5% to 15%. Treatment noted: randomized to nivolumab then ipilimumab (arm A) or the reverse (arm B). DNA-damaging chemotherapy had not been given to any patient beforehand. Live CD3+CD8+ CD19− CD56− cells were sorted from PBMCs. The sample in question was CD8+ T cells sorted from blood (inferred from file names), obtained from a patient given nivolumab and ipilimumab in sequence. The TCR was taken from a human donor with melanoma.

CDR3: CASSQDLNSLEAFF. CDR3 sequence (DNA): TGCGCCAGCAGCCAAGACCTGAACAGTCTTGAAGCTTTCTTT. V is TRBV4-3 and J is TRBJ1-1; no clear D gene. V gave up 0 bases and J gave up 7 bases, with 12 bases separating them. The germline V gene encodes CDR1 LGHNA and CDR2 YSLEER. The CDR3 covers 14 residues.